One and the same sample provided the 10 T cell receptor beta chains below, sequenced in a study of technical replicates of blood from a handful of donors. Profiled with immunoSEQ multiplex PCR; TCRdb holds only in-frame clones, not every one. The table records 75,000 to 90,000 clones, around 93% of them present only once. Sequenced input: T cells isolated from PBMCs. These receptors all come from a human donor in good health.

The CDR3: CASRPRDRGRSNQPQHF. The CDR3 nucleotides read TGTGCCAGCAGGCCAAGGGACAGGGGGCGAAGCAATCAGCCCCAGCATTTT. This chain uses TRBV28 with TRBJ1-5, with 12 bases identical to TRBD1. Germline values: CDR1 MDHEN, CDR2 SYDVKM. The CDR3 covers 17 residues. The V and J ends lost 6 bases and 1 base, in that order; junction bases with no gene match: 7. Based on the CDR3 plus reference TRBV28 and TRBJ1-5, the full variable domain is DVKVTQSSRYLVKRTGEKVFLECVQDMDHENMFWYRQDPGLGLRLIYFSYDVKMKEKGDIPEGYSVSREKKERFSLILESASTNQTSMYLCASRPRDRGRSNQPQHFGDGTRLSIL.

V gene TRBV5-1 combines with J gene TRBJ1-1; D not certain. The length of the CDR3 is 14 residues. The V and J ends lost 0 bases and 4 bases respectively, with 10 bases between them. Germline V gives CDR1 SGHRS, CDR2 YFSETQ. DNA of the CDR3: TGCGCCAGCAGCTTGGGAGCGGGAGCCACTGAAGCTTTCTTT. The encoded protein is CASSLGAGATEAFF. The full variable domain, rest sourced from reference TRBV5-1 and TRBJ1-1, is KAGVTQTPRYLIKTRGQQVTLSCSPISGHRSVSWYQQTPGQGLQFLFEYFSETQRNKGNFPGRFSGRQFSNSRSEMNVSTLELGDSALYLCASSLGAGATEAFFGQGTRLTVV.

The chain recombines TRBV28 with TRBJ1-4; 7 positions agree with TRBD1. The ends lost 2 bases at V and 8 bases at J; junction bases unmatched: 11. Germline lookup yields CDR1 MDHEN and CDR2 SYDVKM. The CDR3 consists of 16 residues. The CDR3: CASSLPGTALREKLFF. DNA for the CDR3: TGTGCCAGCAGTTTACCCGGGACAGCCTTAAGGGAAAAACTGTTTTTT.

This clone was seen a single time. The gene calls are TRBV6-4 and TRBJ2-7; D gene ambiguous. The CDR3 has 9 residues. Trimming stripped 10 bases from V and 5 bases from J, with 6 bases between. CDR1 MRHNA and CDR2 SNTAGT come from the germline V gene. The chain's CDR3 is CATPDEQYF. For the CDR3, the DNA is TGTGCCACGCCGGACGAGCAGTACTTC.

This chain connects TRBV5-1 to TRBJ2-1; 9 bases map to TRBD2. V gave up 3 bases and J gave up 0 bases; unmatched junction bases: 4. Germline CDR1 is SGHRS and CDR2 is YFSETQ. The CDR3 is 16 amino acids. As DNA, the CDR3 is TGCGCCAGCAGCTGGGGACTAGCAGGCTCCTACAATGAGCAGTTCTTC. Encoded protein: CASSWGLAGSYNEQFF.

A single count supports this clone. This rearrangement joins TRBV30 to TRBJ1-2, with D tentatively TRBD1 (6 bases). In germline, CDR1 is GTSNPN, CDR2 SVGIG (reference sequence). The ends were cut back, 2 bases at V and 0 bases at J, with 10 bases in the middle. The CDR3 totals 14 residues. CDR3 bases: TGTGCCTGGAGTTCGGACAGCCCTAACTATGGCTACACCTTC. Protein product: CAWSSDSPNYGYTF.

The genes are TRBV4-1 and TRBJ1-5; D is undetermined. Germline loops: CDR1 MGHRA, CDR2 YSYEKL. V lost 1 base and J lost 3, with 7 bases in between. The CDR3 contains 14 residues. CDR3 sequence: CASSQVSFNQPQHF. CDR3 in DNA: TGCGCCAGCAGCCAAGTGAGTTTCAATCAGCCCCAGCATTTT.

V gene TRBV11-2 combines with J gene TRBJ1-1; D unclear. This CDR3 comprises 14 residues. Germline lookup yields CDR1 SGHAT and CDR2 FQNNGV. Trimming cost V 0 bases and J 10 bases, with 15 bases left between them. The CDR3 coding sequence is TGTGCCAGCAGCTTAGATTCTGTTCCGCGCCCAGCTTTCTTT. Its translation: CASSLDSVPRPAFF.

The chain couples TRBV28 to TRBJ1-4; 9 nucleotides line up with TRBD1. J gave up 0 bases and V 7 bases, and 9 bases lay outside the gene matches. There are 17 residues in the CDR3. CDR1 is MDHEN and CDR2 is SYDVKM in the germline V gene. CDR3 DNA: TGTGCCAGCATACCGGGACAGGGTATCTCAACTAATGAAAAACTGTTTTTT. Translation gives CASIPGQGISTNEKLFF.

This clone was counted a few times. The chain joins TRBV6-5 to TRBJ1-5, with TRBD1 matching 9 bases. Looked up from germline, CDR1 is MNHEY and CDR2 is SVGAGI. Unmatched junction bases numbered 8, after V lost 6 bases and J lost 5 bases. The CDR3 has 15 amino acids. Here the CDR3 DNA reads TGTGCCAGCAGCCGGTGGACAGGGGAAGATCAGCCCCAGCATTTT. This codes for CASSRWTGEDQPQHF.